This TCR beta chain was profiled in a study of OX40 agonist ivuxolimab in advanced cancers. As for the study in general: Partial responses were achieved by three patients: one hepatocellular carcinoma, two cutaneous melanoma. Study-wide findings and caveats: CD8+ T cells averaged more expanded clones than CD4+.

Comment on this clone: Its antigen remains unknown.

No patient had autoimmune disease or received systemic immunosuppression. Generated by immunoSEQ multiplex PCR, the TCRdb table keeps only in-frame clones and is missing some. The sample lists just over 60,000 clones, under 95% occurring once. The CDR3 is 23 residues long. Germline assignment: CDR1 SGHDN and CDR2 FVKESK. The V gene end was trimmed by 4 bases and the J gene end by 0 bases; junction bases not matched to a gene: 22. The starting material was CD4+ or CD8+ T cells sorted from blood, obtained in a trial of the OX40 agonist ivuxolimab. The chain carries TRBV14 and TRBJ2-7; 15 nucleotides line up with TRBD2. The clonotype comes from an adult with an advanced solid tumor such as melanoma, head and neck, liver or kidney cancer. The CDR3: CASSPMGGGNPGLAGGISYEQYF. The CDR3 DNA follows: TGTGCCAGCAGCCCAATGGGTGGGGGGAATCCGGGACTAGCGGGAGGCATCTCCTACGAGCAGTACTTC. The variable domain in full, completed from reference TRBV14 and TRBJ2-7, reads EAGVTQFPSHSVIEKGQTVTLRCDPISGHDNLYWYRRVMGKEIKFLLHFVKESKQDESGMPNNRFLAERTGGTYSTLKVQPAELEDSGVYFCASSPMGGGNPGLAGGISYEQYFGPGTRLTVT.